One and the same sample provided the 22 T cell receptor beta chains below, sequenced in a study of regulatory T cells in long-lasting Graves disease. Assembly of TCR beta libraries relied on iRepertoire HTBI primers together with Arm-PCR of CDR3 regions. TCRdb passed the multiplex PCR reads through MiXCR, listing each CDR3 protein once. This table holds 600,000 to 800,000 distinct CDR3 sequences, about 32% found once. This sample's time point: persistent/refractory GD, antithyroid drugs over 5 years with positive TRAb. TCR sequences were obtained from RNA taken from PBMCs. Sequenced material: peripheral blood mononuclear cells (PBMCs), taken when the disease was refractory, from a patient treated with antithyroid drugs. These receptors were collected from a female donor with Graves disease.

V usage is TRBV19 and J usage is TRBJ1-1; 12 bases fit TRBD1. Germline CDR1 LNHDA, CDR2 SQIVND (reference sequence). The CDR3 is made up of 17 amino acids. With V trimmed by 3 bases and J by 1 base, 6 bases remained unmatched. The CDR3 here is CASSMGTGGGRNTEAFF. The DNA for the CDR3 is TGTGCCAGTAGTATGGGGACAGGGGGCGGCCGGAACACTGAAGCTTTCTTT. The variable domain in full, completed from reference TRBV19 and TRBJ1-1, reads DGGITQSPKYLFRKEGQNVTLSCEQNLNHDAMYWYRQDPGQGLRLIYYSQIVNDFQKGDIAEGYSVSREKKESFPLTVTSAQKNPTAFYLCASSMGTGGGRNTEAFFGQGTRLTVV.

The J gene is TRBJ2-1, the V gene TRBV24-1; 8 positions agree with TRBD2. The J call may be mistaken, given a closer DNA end match to TRBJ2-7. The germline CDR1 and CDR2 sequences are KGHDR and SFDVKD. This CDR3 has 17 amino acids. The CDR3 DNA reads TGTGCCACCAGTGATTTGATTATAGCGGGACCCTCCTACGAGCAGTACTTC. It specifies CATSDLIIAGPSYEQYF.

This clonotype was counted between two and nine times. The J gene is TRBJ1-1, the V gene TRBV30, with a possible D match to TRBD1 (6 bases). Trimming left V 4 bases short and J 6 bases short, with 15 bases between. The length of the CDR3 is 13 residues. Per germline, CDR1 GTSNPN and CDR2 SVGIG (reference sequence). CDR3 in DNA: TGTGCCTGGACTCAAGGAGGGGGGTCTGAAGCTTTCTTT. Translating it yields CAWTQGGGSEAFF.

J is TRBJ1-5 and V is TRBV27, with a possible D match to TRBD1 (5 bases). The V end lost 3 bases, the J end lost 3 bases, and 9 bases lay between the germline ends. Per germline, CDR1 MNHEY and CDR2 SMNVEV (reference sequence). The CDR3 runs 14 residues. CDR3 loop: CASSFRQFNQPQHF. In nucleotides, the CDR3 is TGTGCCAGCAGTTTTAGACAGTTCAATCAGCCCCAGCATTTT.

This clonotype was recorded a few times. A clone one base away is much larger, so this may be a read error. This rearrangement joins TRBV2 to TRBJ1-4, with 7 bases that match TRBD1. Germline V gives CDR1 SNHLY, CDR2 FYNNEI. The CDR3 runs to 15 residues. J gave up 4 bases and V 6 bases, and 8 bases lay outside the gene matches. The CDR3 loop is CASRDRRLDNEKLFF. The CDR3, as DNA: TGTGCCAGCAGGGACAGGAGGCTGGATAATGAAAAACTGTTTTTT.

This clonotype turned up a few times. The CDR3 DNA reads as TGTGCCAGCAGCCAAAGGACAGGCGGCCATTCACCCCTCCACTTT. Translation: CASSQRTGGHSPLHF. The chain links TRBV3-1 to TRBJ1-6; 7 bases line up with TRBD1. The CDR3 loop spans 15 amino acids. Germline CDR1 LGHDT, CDR2 YNNKEL (reference sequence). Unmatched junction bases numbered 6, after V lost 2 bases and J lost 8 bases.

This clonotype was observed a few times. CDR3 sequence reads: CASSQDKGYQETQYF. CDR3 coding DNA: TGTGCCAGCAGCCAAGATAAGGGGTACCAAGAGACCCAGTACTTC. This rearrangement joins TRBV3-1 to TRBJ2-5, with D perhaps matching TRBD1 (5 bases). The CDR3 spans 15 residues. Germline loops: CDR1 LGHDT, CDR2 YNNKEL (reference sequence). Trimming cost V 0 bases and J 0 bases, with 8 bases left between them.

This clonotype was seen more than once but under ten times. The chain links TRBV20-1 to TRBJ1-2, with D tentatively TRBD1 (6 bases). V lost 3 bases and J 8 bases, leaving 13 bases between the germline ends. CDR1 and CDR2 (germline): DFQATT, SNEGSKA (reference sequence). CDR3 length: 12 amino acids. For the CDR3, the DNA is TGCAGTGCTAGGAGGACAGAACGAGGCTACACCTTC. The encoded protein is CSARRTERGYTF.

This clonotype was picked up many times. This chain joins TRBV6-2 or TRBV6-3 and TRBJ2-5; a weak D match, TRBD1 (5 bases). V shed 1 base and J shed 2 bases, with 8 bases lying between them. Germline V CDR1 and CDR2: MNHEY, SVGEGT. This CDR3 comprises 14 residues. For the CDR3, the DNA is TGTGCCAGCAGTTACTTAGCAGGGCAAGAGACCCAGTACTTC. Its translation: CASSYLAGQETQYF.

The V gene is TRBV13, the J gene TRBJ2-7; no clear D gene. Germline CDR1 PRHDT, CDR2 FYEKMQ (reference sequence). This CDR3 spans 16 amino acids. V gave up 3 bases and J gave up 0 bases, with 15 bases separating them. The CDR3 coding sequence is TGTGCCAGCAGCTTCTCAGGTGTCAGAAGCTCCTACGAGCAGTACTTC. Protein sequence: CASSFSGVRSSYEQYF.

The chain links TRBV3-1 to TRBJ2-7; D possibly matches TRBD1 or TRBD2 (6 bases each). The CDR3 loop spans 16 amino acids. V was cut by 0 bases and J by 1 base, with 13 bases left in between. Germline assignment: CDR1 LGHDT and CDR2 YNNKEL (reference sequence). The CDR3 DNA reads TGTGCCAGCAGCCAAGACGTGGGGGGCAAATCCTACGAGCAGTACTTC. It is translated as CASSQDVGGKSYEQYF.

The rearrangement joins TRBV15 to TRBJ2-3; D is undetermined. Germline loops: CDR1 LNHNV, CDR2 YYDKDF (reference sequence). The ends were cut back, 5 bases at V and 0 bases at J, with 15 bases in the middle. This CDR3 spans 16 amino acids. The CDR3 here is CATSPPVLSSTDTQYF. CDR3 sequence (DNA): TGTGCCACCAGCCCTCCCGTTCTCTCTAGCACAGATACGCAGTATTTT. Together with reference TRBV15 and TRBJ2-3, the CDR3 gives the full variable domain: DAMVIQNPRYQVTQFGKPVTLSCSQTLNHNVMYWYQQKSSQAPKLLFHYYDKDFNNEADTPDNFQSRRPNTSFCFLDIRSPGLGDTAMYLCATSPPVLSSTDTQYFGPGTRLTVL.

The CDR3 DNA reads TGCAGTGCCTATACCGGGACAAGACCCTCCTACTATGGCTACACCTTC. Amino acid sequence: CSAYTGTRPSYYGYTF. This sequence joins TRBV20-1 and TRBJ1-2; TRBD1 might be the D (6 bases). V gave up 6 bases and J gave up 3 bases, with 23 bases separating them. Germline V gene sequence: CDR1 DFQATT, CDR2 SNEGSKA (reference sequence). The CDR3 spans 16 residues.

The CDR3 reads CSVFIYGYTF. In DNA form, the CDR3 reads TGCAGCGTTTTTATCTATGGCTACACCTTC. The chain carries TRBV29-1 and TRBJ1-2, with no clear D. From germline, CDR1 is SQVTM and CDR2 ANQGSEA. Between the trimmed V and J ends, which lost 5 bases and 4 bases, there was a span of 5 bases. This CDR3 has 10 amino acids.

V is TRBV7-9 and J is TRBJ1-1, with D maybe TRBD1 (5 bases). Germline V gene data show CDR1 as SEHNR and CDR2 as FQNEAQ (reference sequence). This CDR3 region has 16 residues. Trimming took off 4 bases at V and 0 bases at J, with 15 bases between the two ends. CDR3 sequence: CASSSPSGAMNTEAFF. CDR3 nucleotide sequence: TGTGCCAGCAGCTCCCCTTCTGGGGCGATGAACACTGAAGCTTTCTTT. Drawing the rest from reference TRBV7-9 and TRBJ1-1, the complete variable domain is DTGVSQNPRHKITKRGQNVTFRCDPISEHNRLYWYRQTLGQGPEFLTYFQNEAQLEKSRLLSDRFSAERPKGSFSTLEIQRTEQGDSAMYLCASSSPSGAMNTEAFFGQGTRLTVV.

This clonotype has at least ten counts. The chain carries TRBV28 and TRBJ1-1; D not certain. The CDR3 runs to 12 residues. Per the germline V gene, CDR1 is MDHEN and CDR2 is SYDVKM. V was clipped by 5 bases and J by 4 bases, with 8 bases between them. The CDR3 nucleotides are TGTGCCAGCAGTCACGGACGCACTGAAGCTTTCTTT. It translates to CASSHGRTEAFF.

This chain uses TRBV20-1 with TRBJ1-1; tentatively, D is TRBD1 (6 bases). This CDR3 contains 14 residues. V shed 6 bases and J shed 2 bases, with 16 bases lying between them. Germline lookup yields CDR1 DFQATT and CDR2 SNEGSKA (reference sequence). This chain's CDR3 is CSAPGGPGNTEAFF. Written as DNA, the CDR3 is TGCAGTGCGCCCGGGGGGCCGGGTAACACTGAAGCTTTCTTT.

This clonotype was observed a few times. This chain links TRBV6-1 with TRBJ1-4; 10 nucleotides line up with TRBD1. The CDR3 has 15 amino acids. The V gene end was trimmed by 6 bases and the J gene end by 5 bases; junction bases not matched to a gene: 6. In germline, CDR1 is MNHNS, CDR2 SASEGT. The CDR3 region has the DNA TGTGCCAGCAGAACCGGACAGGGGGGGAATGAAAAACTGTTTTTT. This sequence encodes CASRTGQGGNEKLFF.

This clonotype has only a few counts. This chain joins TRBV12-3 or TRBV12-4 and TRBJ1-5; D perhaps matches TRBD1 (5 bases). This CDR3 is 15 amino acids long. V was cut by 1 base and J by 4 bases, with 11 bases left in between. CDR3 DNA: TGTGCCAGCAGTTTAGACTTGGGGGAGAATCAGCCCCAGCATTTT. Residues: CASSLDLGENQPQHF.

Turning to this clonotype: A read error may be the cause here, since a much bigger clone is one base away. The gene calls are TRBV11-2 and TRBJ2-4, with D possibly being TRBD1 or TRBD2 (5 bases each). The length of the CDR3 is 15 residues. Germline V gene data show CDR1 as SGHAT and CDR2 as FQNNGV. The DNA for the CDR3 is TGTGCCAGCAGCTTAATGGGGCTAGCCAAAGACATTCAGTACTTC. The encoded protein is CASSLMGLAKDIQYF.

This clonotype was observed at least ten times. This sequence joins TRBV28 and TRBJ1-4; 7 bases agree with TRBD1. The CDR3 covers 15 residues. Looked up from germline, CDR1 is MDHEN and CDR2 is SYDVKM. V shed 6 bases and J 0 bases; nucleotides not matched to a gene: 4. The CDR3 nucleotides read TGTGCCAGCAGAGGGACAGTTGCAACTAATGAAAAACTGTTTTTT. Translation gives CASRGTVATNEKLFF.

V gene TRBV6-1 combines with J gene TRBJ1-3, with 9 bases aligning to TRBD1. The CDR3 contains 12 residues. Germline V lookup: CDR1 MNHNS, CDR2 SASEGT. V dropped 6 bases and J dropped 8; count of bases not matched to a gene: 2. CDR3 DNA: TGTGCCAGCAGCAGACAGGGGGACACCATATATTTT. The encoded protein is CASSRQGDTIYF.